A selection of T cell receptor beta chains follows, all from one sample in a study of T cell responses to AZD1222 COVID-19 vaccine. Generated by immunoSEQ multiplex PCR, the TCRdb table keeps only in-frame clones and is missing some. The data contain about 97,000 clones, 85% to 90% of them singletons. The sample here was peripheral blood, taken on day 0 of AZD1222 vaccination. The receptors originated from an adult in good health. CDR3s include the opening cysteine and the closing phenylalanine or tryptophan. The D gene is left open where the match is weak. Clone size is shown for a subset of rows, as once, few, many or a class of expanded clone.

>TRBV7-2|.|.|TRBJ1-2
CASSLWGDYGYTF
TGTGCCAGCAGCTTATGGGGTGACTATGGCTACACCTTC
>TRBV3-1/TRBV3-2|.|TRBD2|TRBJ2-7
CASSPTSGGFFYEQYF
TGTGCCAGCAGCCCTACTAGCGGGGGATTCTTTTACGAGCAGTACTTC
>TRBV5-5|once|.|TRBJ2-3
CASSLMASPSTDTQYF
TGTGCCAGCAGCTTGATGGCTAGCCCTAGCACAGATACGCAGTATTTT
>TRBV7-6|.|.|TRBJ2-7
CASSLALGGSYEQYF
TGTGCCAGCAGCTTAGCGTTGGGGGGCTCCTACGAGCAGTACTTC
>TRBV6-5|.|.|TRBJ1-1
CAKRDPRGEAFF
TGTGCCAAACGGGACCCACGAGGTGAAGCTTTCTTT
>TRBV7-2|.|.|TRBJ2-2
CASSSGQTNTGELFF
TGTGCCAGCAGCTCGGGCCAGACTAACACCGGGGAGCTGTTTTTT
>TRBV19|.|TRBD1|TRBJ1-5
CASSHPTGLGQPQHF
TGTGCCAGTAGCCATCCGACAGGGCTGGGGCAGCCCCAGCATTTT
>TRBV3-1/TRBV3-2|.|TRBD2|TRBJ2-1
CASSQDRASGNNEQFF
TGTGCCAGCAGCCAAGATCGGGCTAGCGGTAACAATGAGCAGTTCTTC
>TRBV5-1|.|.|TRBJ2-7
CASTPRPTTTGEQYF
TGCGCCAGCACCCCTCGTCCAACTACTACTGGCGAGCAGTACTTC
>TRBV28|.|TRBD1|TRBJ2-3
CASRDRDTDTQYF
TGTGCCAGCAGGGACAGGGACACAGATACGCAGTATTTT
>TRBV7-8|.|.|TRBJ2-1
CASSQRDSSYNEQFF
TGTGCCAGCAGCCAGCGGGACAGCTCCTACAATGAGCAGTTCTTC